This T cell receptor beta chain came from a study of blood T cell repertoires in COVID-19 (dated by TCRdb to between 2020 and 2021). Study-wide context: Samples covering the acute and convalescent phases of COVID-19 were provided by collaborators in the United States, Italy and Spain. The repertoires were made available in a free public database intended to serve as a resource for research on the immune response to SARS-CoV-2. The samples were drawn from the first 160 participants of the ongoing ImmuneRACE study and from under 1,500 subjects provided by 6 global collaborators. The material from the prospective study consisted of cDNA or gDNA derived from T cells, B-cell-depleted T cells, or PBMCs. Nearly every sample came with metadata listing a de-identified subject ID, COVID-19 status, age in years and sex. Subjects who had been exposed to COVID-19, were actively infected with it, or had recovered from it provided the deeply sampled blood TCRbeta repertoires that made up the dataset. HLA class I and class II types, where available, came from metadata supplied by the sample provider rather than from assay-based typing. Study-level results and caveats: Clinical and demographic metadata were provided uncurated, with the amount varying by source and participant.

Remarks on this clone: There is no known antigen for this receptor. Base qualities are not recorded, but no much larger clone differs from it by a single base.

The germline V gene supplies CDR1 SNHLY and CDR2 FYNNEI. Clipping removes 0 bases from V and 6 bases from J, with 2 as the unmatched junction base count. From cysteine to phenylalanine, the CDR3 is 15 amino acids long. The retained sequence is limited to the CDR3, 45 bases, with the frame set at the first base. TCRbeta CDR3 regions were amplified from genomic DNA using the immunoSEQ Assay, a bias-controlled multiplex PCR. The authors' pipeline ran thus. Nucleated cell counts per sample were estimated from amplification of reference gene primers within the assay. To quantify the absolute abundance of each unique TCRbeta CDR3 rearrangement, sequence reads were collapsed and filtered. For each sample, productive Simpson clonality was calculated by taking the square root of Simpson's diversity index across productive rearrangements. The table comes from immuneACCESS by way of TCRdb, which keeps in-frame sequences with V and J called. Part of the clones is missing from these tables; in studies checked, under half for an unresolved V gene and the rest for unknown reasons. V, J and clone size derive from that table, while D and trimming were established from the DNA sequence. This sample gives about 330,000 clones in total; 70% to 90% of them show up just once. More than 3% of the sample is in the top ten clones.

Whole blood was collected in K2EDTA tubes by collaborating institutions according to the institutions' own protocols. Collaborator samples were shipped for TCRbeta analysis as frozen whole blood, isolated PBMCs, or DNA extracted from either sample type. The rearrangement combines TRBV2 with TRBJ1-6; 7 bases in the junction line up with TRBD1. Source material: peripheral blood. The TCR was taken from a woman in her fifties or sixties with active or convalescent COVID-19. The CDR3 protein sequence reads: CASSEAGTANSPLHF. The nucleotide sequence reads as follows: TGTGCCAGCAGTGAAGCGGGGACAGCTAATTCACCCCTCCACTTT.